The clone carrying this T cell receptor beta chain was observed a few times. The source of the sample is a study of shared clonotypes between healthy human individuals. Measured with immunoSEQ multiplex PCR; TCRdb has only the in-frame clones, and not every one. The table records 950,000 to 1,100,000 clones, 65% to 80% of them present only once. CD4+ cell separation produced CD45RA+ naive and CD45RA-negative memory subsets. The CDR3 spans 11 residues. V lost 0 bases to trimming and J lost 15 bases, with 10 bases between them. This chain joins TRBV5-3 and TRBJ2-1; D is uncertain. TRBV5-3 is classed as an ORF, of uncertain function. Material for sequencing was memory CD4+ T cells sorted from blood. This sample's subset: CD45RA-negative fraction. The clonotype was recovered from a man younger than 35 in good health. Here the CDR3 DNA reads TGTGCCAGAAGCTTGGCAGCGCTGGCGTTCTTC. Translated, it gives CARSLAALAFF.